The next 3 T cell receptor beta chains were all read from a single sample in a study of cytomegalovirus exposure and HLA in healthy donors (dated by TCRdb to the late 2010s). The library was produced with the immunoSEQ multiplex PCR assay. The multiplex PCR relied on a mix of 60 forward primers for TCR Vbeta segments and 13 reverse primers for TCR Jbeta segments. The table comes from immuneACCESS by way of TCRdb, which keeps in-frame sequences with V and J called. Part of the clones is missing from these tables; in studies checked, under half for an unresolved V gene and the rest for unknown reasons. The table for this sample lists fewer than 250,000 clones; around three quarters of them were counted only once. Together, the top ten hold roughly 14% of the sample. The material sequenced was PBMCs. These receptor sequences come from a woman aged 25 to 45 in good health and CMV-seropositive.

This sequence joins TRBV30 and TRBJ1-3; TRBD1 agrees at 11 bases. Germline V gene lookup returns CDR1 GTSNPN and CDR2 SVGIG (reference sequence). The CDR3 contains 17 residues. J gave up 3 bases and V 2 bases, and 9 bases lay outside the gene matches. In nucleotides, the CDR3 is TGTGCCTGGAGTATGGGGACAGGGGGTTTCTTTGGAAACACCATATATTTT. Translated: CAWSMGTGGFFGNTIYF.

The CDR3 protein is CASSLSPASWPDQPQHF. Written as DNA, the CDR3 is TGTGCCAGCAGCTTGTCTCCTGCATCTTGGCCAGATCAGCCCCAGCATTTT. This rearrangement joins TRBV5-4 to TRBJ1-5; no definite D call. V was pared by 1 base and J by 5 bases, with 19 bases between. CDR1 SGHNT and CDR2 YYREEE come from the germline V gene (reference sequence). This CDR3 contains 17 residues.

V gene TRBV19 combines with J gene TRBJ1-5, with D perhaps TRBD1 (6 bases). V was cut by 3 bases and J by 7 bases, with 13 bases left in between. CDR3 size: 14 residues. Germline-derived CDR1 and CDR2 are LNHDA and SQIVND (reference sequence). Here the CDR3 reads CASSIGTREQPQHF. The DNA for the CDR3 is TGTGCCAGTAGTATCGGGACAAGAGAACAGCCCCAGCATTTT. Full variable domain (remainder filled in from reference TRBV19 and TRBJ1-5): DGGITQSPKYLFRKEGQNVTLSCEQNLNHDAMYWYRQDPGQGLRLIYYSQIVNDFQKGDIAEGYSVSREKKESFPLTVTSAQKNPTAFYLCASSIGTREQPQHFGDGTRLSIL.